This T cell receptor (beta chain) came from a study of shared clonotypes between healthy human individuals (dated by TCRdb to about 2020). Turning to the overall study: The cohort included three men and two women between 18 and 49 years of age. Different laboratories and diverse techniques were used to prepare libraries and sequence TCR repertoires, to increase sequencing depth and limit assay-specific biases. For each donor, CD4 naive and CD4 memory were each run on three plates, CD8 naive on two plates, and CD8 memory on one plate. The study deeply sequenced blood TCR repertoires of five healthy adults to estimate repertoire size and the extent of clonotype sharing between individuals. Leukapheresis yielded between about 0.94 and 10 billion PBMCs per donor. General conclusions and limits of the study: Incomplete sequencing was indicated by rarefaction of sorted-subset datasets, despite the large sequencing depth. Sharing across a few donors was observed for about 5% of naive CD4, 3% to 3.5% of naive CD8, roughly 2.3% of memory CD4, and roughly 0.4% of memory CD8 clonotypes. The small number of donors limited the genetic and exposure-history diversity represented. Compared with non-shared clonotypes, the clonotypes found in all four sorted-subset donors had higher generation probabilities. Pairwise subsampling led to the expectation that sequencing depth would affect the degree of clonotype sharing among donors. Sampling was restricted to blood, and TCR repertoires in tissue are likely to differ from TCR repertoires in blood. Estimated clonotype richness was generally larger for naive than for memory subsets.

The donors were healthy, HIV-negative adults with no recently reported acute infections or vaccinations. All donors were Caucasian adults living in Nashville, Tennessee, USA. CD4+ T cells were enriched by magnetic negative selection, after which naive cells were positively selected on CD45RA and the negative fraction was taken as the memory subset. Blood was obtained by leukapheresis, after which PBMCs were separated by Ficoll-Histopaque density gradient centrifugation and cryopreserved in liquid nitrogen vapor phase. Analytical flow cytometry was used to check the purity and quantity of each magnetically sorted T cell population. Each sorted fraction had its genomic DNA isolated and then quantified by UV absorbance on a Nanodrop 2000c. As for this clone: Which antigen it targets is not known. The sample holds no much larger clone one base away, and base qualities are not on file.

V trim: 5 bases; J trim: 5 bases; unmatched bases: 7. Reading the germline V gene (reference sequence) gives CDR1 LNHDA and CDR2 SQIVND. From the cysteine through the phenylalanine, the CDR3 covers 15 amino acids. The kept DNA is CDR3 alone, 45 bases in frame from the first base. Using the deep immunoSEQ assay, TCR CDR3 regions were amplified from genomic DNA by multiplex PCR. Extracted genomic DNA from each cell subset was distributed evenly across all wells of several immunoSEQ 96-well plates, and each plate was treated as a replicate. For sorted subsets, each replicate PCR was loaded with 200 ng genomic DNA, equivalent to some 31,000 T cell genomes. The purified libraries were quantified using a Qubit 3.0 fluorometer, sized with a Bioanalyzer 2100, and then quantified again using the KAPA Library Quantification kit. A separate single-read 150-cycle Illumina NextSeq 550 flow cell was used to sequence each immunoSEQ 96-well plate. Turning to the authors' computational methods: The immunoSEQ output contained only junctional sequences without quality scores, so filtering could not match that applied to full-length reads. To assign V/J genes and CDR3, sequences were annotated against IMGT germline references using PyIR, a Python wrapper for IgBLAST v1.9. Reads were removed for weak V/J assignments (E-value above 1e-6), missing CDR3, stop codons, out-of-frame junctions, or ambiguous translated residues. V3J clonotypes were defined as sequences sharing the same inferred V gene, J gene, and CDR3 amino acid sequence. To compute the percentage overlap between repertoires, the number of shared unique clonotypes was divided by the size of the smaller repertoire. Three approaches were used to assess repertoire richness: RTK rarefaction, the Chao1 estimator, and Recon v2.1 estimates of unobserved clonotypes. Generation probabilities for all TCRbeta clonotypes obtained by the gDNA method from a handful of donors were computed using OLGA. The table comes from immuneACCESS by way of TCRdb, which keeps in-frame sequences with V and J called. Part of the clones is missing from these tables; in studies checked, under half for an unresolved V gene and the rest for unknown reasons. V and J calls and clone size are those listed in that table; D and trimming were worked out from the DNA. The sample table contains 1.5 million to 1.9 million clones; only one count was recorded for roughly 98% of them. The top ten clonotypes cover around 0.45% of the sample.

The chain is made from TRBV19 and TRBJ2-2; TRBD1 lines up with 8 middle nucleotides. The source of this sequence is a man aged 30-40 years in good health. Sequenced: naive CD4+ T cells sorted from blood. The sample's cell subset or site label, decoded: CD45RA+ positively selected. The CDR3 region has the sequence CASSSRQGRTGELFF. The DNA sequence is given as TGTGCCAGTAGTTCGAGACAGGGGAGGACCGGGGAGCTGTTTTTT.